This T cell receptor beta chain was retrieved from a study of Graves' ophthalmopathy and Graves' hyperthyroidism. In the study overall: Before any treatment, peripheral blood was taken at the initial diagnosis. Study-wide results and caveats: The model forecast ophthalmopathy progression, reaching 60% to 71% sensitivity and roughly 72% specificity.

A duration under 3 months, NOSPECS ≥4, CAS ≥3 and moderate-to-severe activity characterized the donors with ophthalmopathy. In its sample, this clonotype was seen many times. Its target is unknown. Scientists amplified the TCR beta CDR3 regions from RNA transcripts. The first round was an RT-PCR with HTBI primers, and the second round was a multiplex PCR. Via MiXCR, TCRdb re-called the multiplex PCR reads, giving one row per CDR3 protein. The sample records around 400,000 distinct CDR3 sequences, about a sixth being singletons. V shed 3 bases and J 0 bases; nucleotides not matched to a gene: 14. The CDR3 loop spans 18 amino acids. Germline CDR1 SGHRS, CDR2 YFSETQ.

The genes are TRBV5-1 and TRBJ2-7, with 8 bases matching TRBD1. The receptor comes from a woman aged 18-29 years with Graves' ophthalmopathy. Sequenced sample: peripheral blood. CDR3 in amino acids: CASSSRKPGQVYSYEQYF. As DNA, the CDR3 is TGCGCCAGCAGCTCTAGGAAGCCGGGACAGGTGTACTCCTACGAGCAGTACTTC.